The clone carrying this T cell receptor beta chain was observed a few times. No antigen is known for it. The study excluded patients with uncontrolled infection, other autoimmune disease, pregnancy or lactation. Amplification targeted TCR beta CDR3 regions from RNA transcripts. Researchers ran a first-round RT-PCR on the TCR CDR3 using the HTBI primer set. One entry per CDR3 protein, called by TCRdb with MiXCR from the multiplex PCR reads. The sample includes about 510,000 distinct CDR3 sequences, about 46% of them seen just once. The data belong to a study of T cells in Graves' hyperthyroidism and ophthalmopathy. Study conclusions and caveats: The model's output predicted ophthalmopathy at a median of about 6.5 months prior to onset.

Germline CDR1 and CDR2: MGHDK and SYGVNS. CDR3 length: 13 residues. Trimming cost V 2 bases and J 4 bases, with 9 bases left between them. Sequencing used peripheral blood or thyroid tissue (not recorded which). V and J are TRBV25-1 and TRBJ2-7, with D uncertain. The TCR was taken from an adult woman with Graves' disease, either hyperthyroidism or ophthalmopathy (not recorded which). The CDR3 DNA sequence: TGTGCCAGCAGTGAACAGGTCGGGTACGAGCAGTACTTC. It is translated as CASSEQVGYEQYF.